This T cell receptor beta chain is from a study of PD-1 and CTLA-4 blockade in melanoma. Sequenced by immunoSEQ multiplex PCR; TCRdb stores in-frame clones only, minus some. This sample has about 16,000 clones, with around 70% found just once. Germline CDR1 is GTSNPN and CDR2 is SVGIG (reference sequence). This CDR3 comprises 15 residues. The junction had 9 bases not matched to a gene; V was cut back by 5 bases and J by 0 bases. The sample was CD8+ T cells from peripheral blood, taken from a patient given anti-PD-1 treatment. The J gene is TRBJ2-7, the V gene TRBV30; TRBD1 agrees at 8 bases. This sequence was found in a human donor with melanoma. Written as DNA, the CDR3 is TGTGCCTGGGACCCAGGGACAGGCCTCTCCTACGAGCAGTACTTC. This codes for CAWDPGTGLSYEQYF. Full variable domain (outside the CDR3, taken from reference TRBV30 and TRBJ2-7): SQTIHQWPATLVQPVGSPLSLECTVEGTSNPNLYWYRQAAGRGLQLLFYSVGIGQISSEVPQNLSASRPQDRQFILSSKKLLLSDSGFYLCAWDPGTGLSYEQYFGPGTRLTVT.